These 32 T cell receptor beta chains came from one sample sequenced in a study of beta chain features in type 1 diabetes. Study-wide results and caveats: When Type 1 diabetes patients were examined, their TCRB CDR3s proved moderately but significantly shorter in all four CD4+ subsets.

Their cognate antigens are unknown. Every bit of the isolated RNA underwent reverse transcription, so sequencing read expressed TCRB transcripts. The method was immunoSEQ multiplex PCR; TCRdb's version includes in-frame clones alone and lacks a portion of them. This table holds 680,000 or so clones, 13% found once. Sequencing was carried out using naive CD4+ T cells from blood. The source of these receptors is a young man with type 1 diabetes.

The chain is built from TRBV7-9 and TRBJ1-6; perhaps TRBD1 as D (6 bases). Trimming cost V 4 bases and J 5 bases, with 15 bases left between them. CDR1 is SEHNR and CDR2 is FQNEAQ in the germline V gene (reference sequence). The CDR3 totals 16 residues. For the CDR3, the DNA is TGTGCCAGCAGCTCCCCGGGGGCGAATCATAATTCACCCCTCCACTTT. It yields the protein CASSSPGANHNSPLHF.

In DNA form, the CDR3 reads TGTGCCAGCTCACGGGCCGGACAGGAAAATTCACCCCTCCACTTT. Protein: CASSRAGQENSPLHF. The chain uses TRBV18 and TRBJ1-6; 7 nucleotides align to TRBD1. J lost 7 bases, V lost 4 bases, and 7 bases had no gene match. This CDR3 has 15 residues. Germline V gene lookup returns CDR1 KGHSH and CDR2 LQKENI.

The CDR3 is CAWSVFEGNQPQHF. In DNA form, the CDR3 reads TGTGCCTGGAGTGTCTTTGAGGGGAATCAGCCCCAGCATTTT. The chain combines TRBV30 with TRBJ1-5; TRBD1 is a possible D gene (5 bases). The germline V gene encodes CDR1 GTSNPN and CDR2 SVGIG (reference sequence). This CDR3 is 14 amino acids long. Trimming took off 0 bases at V and 4 bases at J, with 10 bases between the two ends. The entire variable domain, with the rest obtained from reference TRBV30 and TRBJ1-5, is as follows: SQTIHQWPATLVQPVGSPLSLECTVEGTSNPNLYWYRQAAGRGLQLLFYSVGIGQISSEVPQNLSASRPQDRQFILSSKKLLLSDSGFYLCAWSVFEGNQPQHFGDGTRLSIL.

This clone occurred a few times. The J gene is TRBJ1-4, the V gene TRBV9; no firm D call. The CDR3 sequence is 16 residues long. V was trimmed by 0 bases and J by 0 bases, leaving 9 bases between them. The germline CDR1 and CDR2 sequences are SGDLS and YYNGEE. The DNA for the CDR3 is TGTGCCAGCAGCGTAGCTCACGGCGCAACTAATGAAAAACTGTTTTTT. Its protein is CASSVAHGATNEKLFF. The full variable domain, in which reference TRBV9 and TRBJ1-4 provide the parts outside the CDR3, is DSGVTQTPKHLITATGQRVTLRCSPRSGDLSVYWYQQSLDQGLQFLIQYYNGEERAKGNILERFSAQQFPDLHSELNLSSLELGDSALYFCASSVAHGATNEKLFFGSGTQLSVL.

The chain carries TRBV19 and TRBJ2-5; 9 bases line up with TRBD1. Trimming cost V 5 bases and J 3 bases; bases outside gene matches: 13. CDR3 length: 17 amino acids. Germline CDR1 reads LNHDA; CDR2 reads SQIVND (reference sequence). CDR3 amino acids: CASSAGTGTGTKETQYF. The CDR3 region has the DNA TGTGCCAGTAGTGCCGGTACCGGGACAGGGACGAAAGAGACCCAGTACTTC.

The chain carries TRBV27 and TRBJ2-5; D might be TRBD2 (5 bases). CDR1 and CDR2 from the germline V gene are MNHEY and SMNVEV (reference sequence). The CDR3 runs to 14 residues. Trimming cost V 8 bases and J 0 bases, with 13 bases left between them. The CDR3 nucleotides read TGTGCCAGCCCGCTTGGACTGCACCAAGAGACCCAGTACTTC. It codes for CASPLGLHQETQYF.

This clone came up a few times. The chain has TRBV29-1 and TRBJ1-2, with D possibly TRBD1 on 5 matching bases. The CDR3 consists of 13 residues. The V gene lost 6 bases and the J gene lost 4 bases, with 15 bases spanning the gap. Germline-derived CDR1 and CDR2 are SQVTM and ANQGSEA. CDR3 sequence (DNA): TGCAGCGTCCCTGGGGGACGGGTCTATGGCTACACCTTC. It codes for CSVPGGRVYGYTF.

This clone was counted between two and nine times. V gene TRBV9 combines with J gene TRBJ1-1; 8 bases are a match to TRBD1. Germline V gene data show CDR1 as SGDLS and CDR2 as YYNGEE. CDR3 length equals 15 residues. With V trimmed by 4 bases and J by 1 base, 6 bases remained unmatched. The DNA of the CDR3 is TGTGCCAGCAGCCCGGGACAGGAGGCGAACACTGAAGCTTTCTTT. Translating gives CASSPGQEANTEAFF.

In nucleotides, the CDR3 is TGTGCCAGCAGCTTAAGTTCGGGGGATACGCAGTATTTT. This encodes CASSLSSGDTQYF. V usage is TRBV11-1 and J usage is TRBJ2-3; possibly TRBD2 for D (5 bases). Trimming took 2 bases from V and 6 from J, leaving 9 bases between them. Germline V gives CDR1 SGHAT, CDR2 FQDESV (reference sequence). The CDR3 runs 13 residues. Together with reference TRBV11-1 and TRBJ2-3, the CDR3 gives the full variable domain: EAEVAQSPRYKITEKSQAVAFWCDPISGHATLYWYRQILGQGPELLVQFQDESVVDDSQLPKDRFSAERLKGVDSTLKIQPAELGDSAMYLCASSLSSGDTQYFGPGTRLTVL.

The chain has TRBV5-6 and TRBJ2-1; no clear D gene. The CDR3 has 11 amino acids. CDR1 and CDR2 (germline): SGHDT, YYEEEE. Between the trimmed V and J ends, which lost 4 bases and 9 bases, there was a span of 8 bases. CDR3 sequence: CASSKVSEQFF. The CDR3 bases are TGTGCCAGCAGCAAGGTATCTGAGCAGTTCTTC.

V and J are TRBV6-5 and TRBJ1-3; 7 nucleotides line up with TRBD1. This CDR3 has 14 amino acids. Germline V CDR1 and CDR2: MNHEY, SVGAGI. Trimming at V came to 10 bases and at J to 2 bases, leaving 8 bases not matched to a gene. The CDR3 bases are TGTGCCACTCAAAGACAGGGTGCTGGAAACACCATATATTTT. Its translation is CATQRQGAGNTIYF.

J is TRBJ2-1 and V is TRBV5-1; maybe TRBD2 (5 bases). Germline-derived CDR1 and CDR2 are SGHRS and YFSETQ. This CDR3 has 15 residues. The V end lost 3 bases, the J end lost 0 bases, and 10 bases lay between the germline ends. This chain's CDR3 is CASSWTGISYNEQFF. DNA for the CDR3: TGCGCCAGCAGCTGGACGGGGATCTCCTACAATGAGCAGTTCTTC.

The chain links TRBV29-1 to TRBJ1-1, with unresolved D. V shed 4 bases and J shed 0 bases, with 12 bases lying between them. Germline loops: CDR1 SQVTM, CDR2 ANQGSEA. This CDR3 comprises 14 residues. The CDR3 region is CSVVVPDLNTEAFF. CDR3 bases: TGCAGCGTTGTGGTCCCAGACCTGAACACTGAAGCTTTCTTT.

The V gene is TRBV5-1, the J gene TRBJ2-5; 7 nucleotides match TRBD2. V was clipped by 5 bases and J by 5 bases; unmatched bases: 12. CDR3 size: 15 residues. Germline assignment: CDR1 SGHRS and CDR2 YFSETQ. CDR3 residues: CASSSRGDPLETQYF. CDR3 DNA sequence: TGCGCCAGCAGTTCCCGGGGGGACCCCCTTGAGACCCAGTACTTC.

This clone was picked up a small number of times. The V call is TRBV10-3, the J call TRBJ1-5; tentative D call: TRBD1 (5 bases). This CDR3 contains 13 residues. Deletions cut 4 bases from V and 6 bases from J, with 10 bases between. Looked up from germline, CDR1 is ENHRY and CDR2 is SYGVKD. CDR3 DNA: TGTGCCATCAGTGCAGGACAATCTCAGCCCCAGCATTTT. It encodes CAISAGQSQPQHF.

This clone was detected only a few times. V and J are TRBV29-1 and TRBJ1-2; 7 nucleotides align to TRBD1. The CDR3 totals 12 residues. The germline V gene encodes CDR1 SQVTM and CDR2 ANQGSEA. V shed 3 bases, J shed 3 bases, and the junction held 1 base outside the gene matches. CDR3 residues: CSVDGTDYGYTF. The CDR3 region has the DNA TGCAGCGTTGACGGGACAGACTATGGCTACACCTTC.

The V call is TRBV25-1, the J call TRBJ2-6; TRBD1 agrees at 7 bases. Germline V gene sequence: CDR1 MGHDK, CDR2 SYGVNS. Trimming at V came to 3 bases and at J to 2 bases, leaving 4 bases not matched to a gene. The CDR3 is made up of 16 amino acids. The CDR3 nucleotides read TGTGCCAGCAGTGATGAGGGGGCCACTGGGGCCAACGTCCTGACTTTC. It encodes CASSDEGATGANVLTF.

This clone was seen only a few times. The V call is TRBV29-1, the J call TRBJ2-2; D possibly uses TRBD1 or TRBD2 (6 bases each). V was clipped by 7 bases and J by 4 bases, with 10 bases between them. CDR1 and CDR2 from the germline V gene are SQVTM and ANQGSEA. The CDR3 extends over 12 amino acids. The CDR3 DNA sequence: TGCAGCGGGGGGGCAGTCACCGGGGAGCTGTTTTTT. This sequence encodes CSGGAVTGELFF.

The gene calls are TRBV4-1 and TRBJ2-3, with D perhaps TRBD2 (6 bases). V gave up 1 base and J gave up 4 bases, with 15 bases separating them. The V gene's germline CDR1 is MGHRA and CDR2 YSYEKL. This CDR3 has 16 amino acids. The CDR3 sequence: CASSQGLGIPPDTQYF. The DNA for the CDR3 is TGCGCCAGCAGCCAAGGACTAGGGATCCCTCCAGATACGCAGTATTTT.

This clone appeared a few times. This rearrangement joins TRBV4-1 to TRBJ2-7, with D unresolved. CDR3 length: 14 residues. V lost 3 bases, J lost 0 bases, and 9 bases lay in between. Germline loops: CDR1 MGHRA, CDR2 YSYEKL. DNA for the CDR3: TGCGCCAGCAGCCATCCTCCCCGCTCCTACGAGCAGTACTTC. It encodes CASSHPPRSYEQYF.

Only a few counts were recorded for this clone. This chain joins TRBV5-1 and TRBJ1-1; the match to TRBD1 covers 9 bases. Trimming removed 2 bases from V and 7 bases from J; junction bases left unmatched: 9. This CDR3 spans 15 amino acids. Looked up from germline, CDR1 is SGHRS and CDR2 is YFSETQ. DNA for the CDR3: TGCGCCAGCAGCTTTGGGGAACAGGGGGCCATTGAAGCTTTCTTT. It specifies CASSFGEQGAIEAFF.

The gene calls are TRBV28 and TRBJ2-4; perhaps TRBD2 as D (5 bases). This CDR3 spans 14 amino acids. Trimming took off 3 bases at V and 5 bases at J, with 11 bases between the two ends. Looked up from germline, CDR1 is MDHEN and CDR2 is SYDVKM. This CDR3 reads CASSLSDWENIQYF. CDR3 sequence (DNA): TGTGCCAGCAGTTTGTCGGACTGGGAAAACATTCAGTACTTC.

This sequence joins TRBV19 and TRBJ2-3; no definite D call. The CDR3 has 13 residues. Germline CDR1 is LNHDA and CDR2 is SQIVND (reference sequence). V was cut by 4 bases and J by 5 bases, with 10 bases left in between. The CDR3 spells CASSTPGRDTQYF. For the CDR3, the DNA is TGTGCCAGTAGTACCCCCGGCCGAGATACGCAGTATTTT.

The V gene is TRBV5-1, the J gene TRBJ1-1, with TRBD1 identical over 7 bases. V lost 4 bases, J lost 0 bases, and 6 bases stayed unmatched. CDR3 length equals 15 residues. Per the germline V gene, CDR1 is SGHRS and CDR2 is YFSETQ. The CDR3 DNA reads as TGCGCCAGCAGCACCCCGACAGGGCTGAACACTGAAGCTTTCTTT. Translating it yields CASSTPTGLNTEAFF.

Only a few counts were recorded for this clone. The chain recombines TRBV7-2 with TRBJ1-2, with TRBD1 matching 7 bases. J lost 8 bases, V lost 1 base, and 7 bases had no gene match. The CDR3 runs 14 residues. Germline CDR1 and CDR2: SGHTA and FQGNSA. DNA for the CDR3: TGTGCCAGCAGCTTAGGGGGACAGAACTTGGGCTACACCTTC. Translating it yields CASSLGGQNLGYTF.

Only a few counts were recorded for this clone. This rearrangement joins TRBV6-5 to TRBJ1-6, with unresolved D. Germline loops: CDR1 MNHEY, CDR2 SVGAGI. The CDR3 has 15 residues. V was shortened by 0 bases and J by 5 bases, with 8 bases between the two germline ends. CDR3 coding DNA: TGTGCCAGCAGTTACTCGGCAGGCAATAATTCACCCCTCCACTTT. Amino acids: CASSYSAGNNSPLHF.

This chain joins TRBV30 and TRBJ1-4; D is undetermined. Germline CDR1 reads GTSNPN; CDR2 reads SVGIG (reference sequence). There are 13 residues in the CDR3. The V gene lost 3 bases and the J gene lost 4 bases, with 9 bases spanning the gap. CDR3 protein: CAWRTMGNEKLFF. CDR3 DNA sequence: TGTGCCTGGAGGACGATGGGTAATGAAAAACTGTTTTTT.

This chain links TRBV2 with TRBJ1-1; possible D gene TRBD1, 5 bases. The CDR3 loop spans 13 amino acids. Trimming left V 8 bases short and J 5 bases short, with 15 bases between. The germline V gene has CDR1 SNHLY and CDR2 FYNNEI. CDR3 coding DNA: TGTGCCAGCGCCCTCGGGGGGTGGACTGAAGCTTTCTTT. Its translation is CASALGGWTEAFF.

The CDR3 DNA follows: TGTGCCAGCAGCTTCAGGGGATTTGACACTGAAGCTTTCTTT. Encoded protein: CASSFRGFDTEAFF. The chain combines TRBV11-2 with TRBJ1-1, with TRBD1 as a possible D gene (6 bases). CDR3 length equals 14 residues. CDR1 SGHAT and CDR2 FQNNGV come from the germline V gene. V was cut by 3 bases and J by 3 bases, with 11 bases left in between.

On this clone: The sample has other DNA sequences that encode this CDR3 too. The CDR3 DNA is TGTGCCAGCAGCCAAGGGTATGGCTACACCTTC. Protein sequence: CASSQGYGYTF. The J gene is TRBJ1-2, the V gene TRBV4-2; D is unresolved. This CDR3 has 11 amino acids. Germline V gene data show CDR1 as LGHNA and CDR2 as YNFKEQ. The ends were cut back, 1 base at V and 5 bases at J, with 2 bases in the middle.

In DNA form, the CDR3 reads TGTGCCAGCGGAGGGCGCACAGATACGCAGTATTTT. Amino acid sequence: CASGGRTDTQYF. V gene TRBV7-9 combines with J gene TRBJ2-3, with D possibly matching TRBD2 (6 bases). V dropped 8 bases and J dropped 1 base, with 7 bases sitting between them. This CDR3 has 12 amino acids. Germline V gene data show CDR1 as SEHNR and CDR2 as FQNEAQ (reference sequence).

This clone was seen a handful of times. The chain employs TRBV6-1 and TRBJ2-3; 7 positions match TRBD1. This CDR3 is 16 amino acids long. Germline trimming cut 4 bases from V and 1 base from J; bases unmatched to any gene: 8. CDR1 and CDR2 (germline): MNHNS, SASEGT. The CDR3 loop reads CASSGGFDRGTDTQYF. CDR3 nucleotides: TGTGCCAGCAGTGGGGGATTCGACAGGGGCACAGATACGCAGTATTTT.